A selection of T cell receptor beta chains follows, all from one sample in a study of blood T cell repertoires in COVID-19. The table came from immunoSEQ multiplex PCR; TCRdb's copy has only in-frame clones and leaves some out. The sample lists about 170,000 clones, roughly four fifths occurring once. Source material: peripheral blood. Every receptor here comes from a man aged 65 to 79 with active or convalescent COVID-19. The CDR3 runs from the conserved cysteine through the conserved F or W. The order of the fields is D gene, J gene, clone size, V gene, CDR3 DNA, CDR3 protein. The D gene is left open where the match is weak. Expanded clones are given a class, and other clones once, few, many or no size at all.

>TRBD1|TRBJ2-7|NA|TRBV3-1/TRBV3-2
TGTGCCAGCAGCTACGGACAGGGAGGTTTCTACGAGCAGTACTTC
CASSYGQGGFYEQYF
>NA|TRBJ1-5|NA|TRBV12-3/TRBV12-4
TGTGCCAGCACCTCCATGGGCCATCAGCCCCAGCATTTT
CASTSMGHQPQHF
>TRBD2|TRBJ2-3|NA|TRBV18
TGTGCCAGCTCACGGCCCGGGACTAGCGGGAGCACAGATACGCAGTATTTT
CASSRPGTSGSTDTQYF
>TRBD1|TRBJ1-5|NA|TRBV6-6
TGTGCCAGCAGTTTCCCCATACAGGGGAAACAGCCCCAGCATTTT
CASSFPIQGKQPQHF
>TRBD1|TRBJ1-1|NA|TRBV7-8
TGTGCCAGCAGCTTAGTCTACGGGACAGGGCTGAACACTGAAGCTTTCTTT
CASSLVYGTGLNTEAFF
>TRBD1|TRBJ2-7|NA|TRBV7-2
TGTGCCAGCAGCTCCGGGACAGGGAGCGAGCAGTACTTC
CASSSGTGSEQYF
>NA|TRBJ1-3|NA|TRBV5-1
TGCGCCAGCAGCTCCGGTCCGGGGTACGGAAACACCATATATTTT
CASSSGPGYGNTIYF
>NA|TRBJ2-2|NA|TRBV4-3
TGCGCCAGCAGCCAAGAAGCGGCCGCAGCTATTAACACCGGGGAGCTGTTTTTT
CASSQEAAAAINTGELFF
>TRBD1|TRBJ1-1|NA|TRBV5-1
TGCGCCAGCAGCCCCGACAGGGGGTTGTCTGGCACTGAAGCTTTCTTT
CASSPDRGLSGTEAFF
>NA|TRBJ2-1|NA|TRBV7-3
TGTGCCAGCAGCTTAAGGGGTAGCGGCCTATACAATGAGCAGTTCTTC
CASSLRGSGLYNEQFF
>TRBD2|TRBJ2-7|NA|TRBV5-1
TGCGCCAGCAGCCCCACGGGGCCTAGCGGTGACGAGCAGTACTTC
CASSPTGPSGDEQYF
>NA|TRBJ2-6|NA|TRBV5-4
TGTGCCAGCAGCTCTCAGGGGACTGGGGCCAACGTCCTGACTTTC
CASSSQGTGANVLTF
>NA|TRBJ1-1|NA|TRBV28
TGTGCCAGCAGCCCGAGGGGACTTTGGAACACTGAAGCTTTCTTT
CASSPRGLWNTEAFF
>NA|TRBJ1-5|NA|TRBV2
TGTGCCAGCAGTGAAGGCAGGGCGGCAAATCAGCCCCAGCATTTT
CASSEGRAANQPQHF
>TRBD1|TRBJ1-5|few|TRBV6-5
TGTGCCAGCAGTTACTCAGGGGGCGCGGGGCAGCCCCAGCATTTT
CASSYSGGAGQPQHF
>TRBD1|TRBJ1-1|few|TRBV7-3
TGTGCCAGCAGCGCACAGGGGCTGAACACTGAAGCTTTCTTT
CASSAQGLNTEAFF
>TRBD1|TRBJ1-5|NA|TRBV5-4
TGTGCCAGCAGCTTGGGGCCGGGACAGGGTGGCAATCAGCCCCAGCATTTT
CASSLGPGQGGNQPQHF
>NA|TRBJ2-5|NA|TRBV2
TGTGCCAGCACGGTAGGCGGGGAGACCCAGTACTTC
CASTVGGETQYF
>NA|TRBJ2-7|NA|TRBV7-2
TGTGCCAGCAGCTTAGCGGAATCCGGAGCCTACGAGCAGTACTTC
CASSLAESGAYEQYF
>TRBD2|TRBJ2-3|NA|TRBV9
TGTGCCAGCAGCCCAACTAGCGGGAGGACCTTCACAGATACGCAGTATTTT
CASSPTSGRTFTDTQYF
>TRBD2|TRBJ2-1|NA|TRBV2
TGTGCCAGCAGAGAAACTAGCGGGAGCTACAATGAGCAGTTCTTC
CASRETSGSYNEQFF
>NA|TRBJ2-1|NA|TRBV11-2
TGTGCCAGCAGTTTAGGCGTTATCGAAATCTCCTACAATGAGCAGTTCTTC
CASSLGVIEISYNEQFF
>NA|TRBJ1-4|NA|TRBV29-1
TGCAGCGTCGCGGGAGGTGGGGAAAAACTGTTTTTT
CSVAGGGEKLFF
>NA|TRBJ2-3|once|TRBV18
TGTGCCAGCTCAACCCTGGGGACAACCCGACCCACAGATACGCAGTATTTT
CASSTLGTTRPTDTQYF
>TRBD1|TRBJ2-3|NA|TRBV5-4
TGTGCCAGCAGCCCTGGGACAGGGGGTTCCACAGATACGCAGTATTTT
CASSPGTGGSTDTQYF
>TRBD1|TRBJ1-3|once|TRBV7-2
TGTGCCAGCAGCTTTAGGGTCAGCCGGGACAGGCCTGGAAACACCATATATTTT
CASSFRVSRDRPGNTIYF
>NA|TRBJ2-7|few|TRBV5-5
TGTGCCAGCAGCTTGGGTGCAGGGACCTACGAGCAGTACTTC
CASSLGAGTYEQYF
>TRBD2|TRBJ2-4|NA|TRBV7-2
TGTGCCAGCAGCTCGCCCGGCAGTCTGGGAGGGGACAAAAACATTCAGTACTTC
CASSSPGSLGGDKNIQYF
>TRBD2|TRBJ2-7|NA|TRBV7-3
TGTGCCAGCAGCCCTAGCGCGGGAGGGTTCTACGAGCAGTACTTC
CASSPSAGGFYEQYF
>TRBD2|TRBJ2-1|NA|TRBV7-2
TGTGCCAGCAGCTTAGCATTTAGCGGGGACTCCTACAATGAGCAGTTCTTC
CASSLAFSGDSYNEQFF
>NA|TRBJ2-7|once|TRBV30
TGTGCCTGGAGGAGCGACAGAATCTACGAGCAGTACTTC
CAWRSDRIYEQYF
>TRBD1|TRBJ1-6|NA|TRBV3-1/TRBV3-2
TGTGCCAGCAGCCAAGGACAGGGGTATTCACCCCTCCACTTT
CASSQGQGYSPLHF
>NA|TRBJ1-1|once|TRBV6-5
TGTGCCAGCAGTTACACCCGACAGGATGAAGCTTTCTTT
CASSYTRQDEAFF
>NA|TRBJ2-7|NA|TRBV28
TGTGCCAGCAGCCAACGACCCGTTCTTAGCGTTCACTCCTACGAGCAGTACTTC
CASSQRPVLSVHSYEQYF
>NA|TRBJ2-1|NA|TRBV7-6
TGTGCCAGCAGCTTATTGGGTATGGGGGCAGGGTCTTTCTCCTACAATGAGCAGTTCTTC
CASSLLGMGAGSFSYNEQFF
>NA|TRBJ1-5|once|TRBV20-1
TGCAGTGCTAGTCCCGGGTCGAGGGGGAGTATTCAGCCCCAGCATTTT
CSASPGSRGSIQPQHF
>NA|TRBJ2-7|NA|TRBV7-9
TGTGCCAGCATCCGGGGGGCCGGAACCTACGAGCAGTACTTC
CASIRGAGTYEQYF
>TRBD1|TRBJ1-1|NA|TRBV19
TGTGCCAGTAGTAGCGGACAGGGGAAGACTGAAGCTTTCTTT
CASSSGQGKTEAFF
>NA|TRBJ2-1|NA|TRBV10-2
TGCGCCAGCAGTGAGTCGCACTATGGCAATGAGCAGTTCTTC
CASSESHYGNEQFF
>TRBD1|TRBJ2-2|NA|TRBV5-4
TGTGCCAGCAGCCCGGACAGGGGCACCCGCCGGGAGCTGTTTTTT
CASSPDRGTRRELFF
>TRBD2|TRBJ2-1|NA|TRBV7-2
TGTGCCAGCAGCACCTCCGGGCTAGCGGGTGGGCCGTTCTTC
CASSTSGLAGGPFF
>NA|TRBJ2-2|NA|TRBV2
TGTGCCAGCAGTGAAAGCGTTGCGGGGGAGCTGTTTTTT
CASSESVAGELFF
>NA|TRBJ1-2|once|TRBV5-1
TGCGCCAGCAACACAGACGGTACTTATGGCTACACCTTC
CASNTDGTYGYTF
>NA|TRBJ1-3|NA|TRBV18
TGTGCCAGCTCACCACCGGGAGGGACGGGCTCTGGAAACACCATATATTTT
CASSPPGGTGSGNTIYF
>TRBD1|TRBJ1-6|NA|TRBV2
TGTGCCAGCAGTGAAGCGGGCAGGGGACAGGGAGTTTCACCCCTCCACTTT
CASSEAGRGQGVSPLHF
>NA|TRBJ2-5|NA|TRBV7-7
TGTGCCAGCAGCCCCGATCTAGCGGAGGGGGGTGGGGAGACCCAGTACTTC
CASSPDLAEGGGETQYF
>TRBD2|TRBJ2-1|NA|TRBV19
TGTGCCAGTAGGACTAGCGGGAGCTCCTACAATGAGCAGTTCTTC
CASRTSGSSYNEQFF
>TRBD1|TRBJ1-2|NA|TRBV30
TGTGCCGGATCCCGGACAGGATTAGCTAACTATGGCTACACCTTC
CAGSRTGLANYGYTF
>NA|TRBJ2-1|NA|TRBV18
TGTGCCAGCTCACCACTTAGCCTGAGCTCCTACAATGAGCAGTTCTTC
CASSPLSLSSYNEQFF
>TRBD1|TRBJ1-5|NA|TRBV4-3
TGCGCCAGCAGCCAAGATGCGTCAGGGGGCCAGCCCCAGCATTTT
CASSQDASGGQPQHF
>NA|TRBJ2-7|NA|TRBV6-5
TGTGCCAGCAGTACAGGTCCTACTGGCGAGCAGTACTTC
CASSTGPTGEQYF
>NA|TRBJ1-2|NA|TRBV14
TGTGCCAGCAGCCACCGATTGGGGGGGGTCTACACCTTC
CASSHRLGGVYTF
>TRBD2|TRBJ2-1|NA|TRBV2
TGTGCCAGCAGGCCCACTAGCGGTAACAATGAGCAGTTCTTC
CASRPTSGNNEQFF
>NA|TRBJ2-7|NA|TRBV27
TGTGCCAGCAGTTTAGTGGCAGGGGCGACCTACGAGCAGTACTTC
CASSLVAGATYEQYF